This T cell receptor (beta chain) was identified in a study of blood T cell repertoires in COVID-19. J was trimmed by 7 bases and V by 0 bases; bases with no gene match: 5. Germline-derived CDR1 and CDR2 are LGHNA and YSLEER. The CDR3 consists of 15 residues. Produced via immunoSEQ multiplex PCR; TCRdb's table is partial and in-frame only. Among under 85,000 clones listed, roughly 81% were seen once. The chain is built from TRBV4-3 and TRBJ1-5; 8 bases are shared with TRBD1. Source material: peripheral blood. The source is a man aged 80 or over with acute or convalescent COVID-19. Here the CDR3 DNA reads TGCGCCAGCAGCCAAGATTCAGGGGGCCGGCAGCCCCAGCATTTT. Translation: CASSQDSGGRQPQHF.